This record concerns one T cell receptor beta chain sequence. Its matching antigen is unknown. The entry originates in a study of post-analysis software for immune sequencing data. Study-wide context: The disease courses spanned relapsing-remitting, secondary progressive and progressive-relapsing forms of multiple sclerosis.

Germline V gives CDR1 ENHRY, CDR2 SYGVKD. This CDR3 spans 13 amino acids. Trimming pared 8 bases from V and 2 bases from J, leaving 13 bases between. cDNA libraries of TCR beta carried unique molecular identifiers. TCRdb reanalysed the PCR reads using MiXCR and keeps one entry per CDR3 protein. The sample lists approximately 180,000 distinct CDR3 sequences; over 25% were seen once. General study points: Patients used about five TRBV segments, including TRBV5-6, TRBV5-1 and TRBV20-1, more often than controls. Versus controls, multiple sclerosis patients showed significantly lower diversity (normalized Chao1). Samples made in the same batch grouped tightly together by F measure.

The genes are TRBV10-3 and TRBJ2-7; D may correspond to TRBD1 or TRBD2 (5 bases each). This clonotype was sampled from a girl under 18 with multiple sclerosis. The sample comprised blood. The DNA for the CDR3 is TGTGCCATCGGTGGATTGGGGGCCTACGAGCAGTACTTC. It translates to CAIGGLGAYEQYF.